This T cell receptor beta chain is from a study of cytomegalovirus exposure and HLA in healthy donors. Study as a whole: The study placed approximately 78% of its approximately 400 genotyped donors in the Caucasian-associated ancestry cluster. Study outcomes and limitations: DRB1 showed the most TCR associations and HLA-C the fewest in a later analysis, as rates varied by HLA locus.

Comments on this clone: What it recognizes is unknown.

CDR1 is LNHNV and CDR2 is YYDKDF in the germline V gene (reference sequence). This CDR3 has 18 residues. The V segment lost 0 bases and the J segment 6 bases; nucleotides outside the gene matches: 14. PCR involved 60 Vbeta and 13 Jbeta primers. Only in-frame clones appear in the TCRdb table, and some are missing; sequencing was by immunoSEQ multiplex PCR. Of 200,000 to 250,000 clones listed, around 79% were seen once; the top ten hold approximately 0.22%. Sequenced input: PBMCs. This receptor was obtained from a girl aged 2-10 years in good health and CMV-seronegative. The chain joins TRBV15 to TRBJ2-7; TRBD2 matches at 10 bases. CDR3 DNA sequence: TGTGCCACCAGCAGAGATAGTCTGTTAGCGGGAGGTCTCCTCGAGCAGTACTTC. Protein: CATSRDSLLAGGLLEQYF.